The T cell receptor (beta chain) under discussion was sequenced for a study of beta chain features in type 1 diabetes. Investigators reverse transcribed all isolated RNA, so they sequenced expressed TCRB transcripts. Generated by immunoSEQ multiplex PCR, the TCRdb table keeps only in-frame clones and is missing some. In the table there are 300,000 to 450,000 clones, around an eighth of which are singletons. Looked up from germline, CDR1 is SEHNR and CDR2 is FQNEAQ (reference sequence). V lost 2 bases, J lost 9 bases, and 7 bases stayed unmatched. The CDR3 is 15 amino acids. The chain uses TRBV7-9 and TRBJ2-1, with 10 bases identical to TRBD2. The specimen sequenced was naive CD4+ T cells from blood. The receptor comes from a man aged 18 to 29 in good health. The CDR3 DNA reads as TGTGCCAGCAGCTTACGAGCGGGAGGGCCGGGTGAGCAGTTCTTC. This sequence encodes CASSLRAGGPGEQFF.